Listed below are T cell receptor beta chains from one sample, sequenced in a study of CXCR3-negative and CXCR3-positive naive CD8 T cells. TCRdb reprocessed the 5' RACE reads, keeping one entry per CDR3 protein, no DNA. Its table lists about 98,000 distinct CDR3 sequences. Sequencing was carried out using naive CXCR3+ CD8+ T cells from blood. The origin of the receptors is a human donor in good health. Some clones in this sample may be carry-over from other donors' samples. The CDR3 runs from the conserved cysteine through the conserved F or W. Fields, in order: J gene, V gene, CDR3 protein.

TRBJ2-7 TRBV6-2/TRBV6-3 CASSSLGLAGGRTYEQYF
TRBJ2-1 TRBV5-1 CASRPSTLDYEQFF
TRBJ2-1 TRBV4-3 CASSQEETSYSYNEQFF
TRBJ2-7 TRBV20-1 CSAIRDYPYEQYF
TRBJ1-2 TRBV4-3 CASSQSTAGIDGYTF
TRBJ2-7 TRBV4-3 CASSQDPGQGSEQYF
TRBJ2-3 TRBV5-1 CASSVDRGPTRTQYF
TRBJ1-1 TRBV6-1 CASRHMGVEAFF
TRBJ2-1 TRBV10-3 CAISEGAGSYNEQFF
TRBJ2-1 TRBV7-3 CASSLLGGPPLRDEQFF
TRBJ2-7 TRBV7-9 CASSDPGLYEQYF
TRBJ1-1 TRBV20-1 CSAGEGPDPYTNTEAFF
TRBJ2-7 TRBV29-1 CSVVTGAPLSSYDQYF
TRBJ2-1 TRBV4-1 CASSRGTSGGQYNEQFF
TRBJ2-5 TRBV14 CASSVGWGETRYF
TRBJ1-1 TRBV7-2 CASSATGENTEAFF
TRBJ2-1 TRBV20-1 CSARDLADRGANAYNEQFF
TRBJ1-4 TRBV15 CATSRSTGDPTNEKLFF
TRBJ1-1 TRBV27 CASTHLRGDTEAFF
TRBJ2-7 TRBV3-1 CASSQDGAASYEQYF
TRBJ1-1 TRBV18 CAGSPERTAVTEAFF
TRBJ2-5 TRBV14 CASMTMLIVEEETQYF
TRBJ2-3 TRBV10-3 CAISVEADVRDTQYF
TRBJ2-2 TRBV29-1 CSGGQTSTGELFF
TRBJ2-1 TRBV14 CASSQPPDRGSNEQFF
TRBJ2-3 TRBV29-1 CSVEDFIDTQYF
TRBJ2-3 TRBV14 CASSQDLVRAADTQYF
TRBJ2-7 TRBV7-9 CASSSSGTGNYEQYF
TRBJ2-3 TRBV27 CASSLWSTDTQYF
TRBJ2-7 TRBV12-3/TRBV12-4 CASGGGAYEQYF
TRBJ2-7 TRBV10-3 CAISGGSGPSSYEQYF
TRBJ1-1 TRBV3-1 CASSQGSGTRTQAFF
TRBJ2-2 TRBV18 CASSWDSSVAGELFF
TRBJ2-7 TRBV6-2/TRBV6-3 CASSYWGYEQYF
TRBJ2-7 TRBV28 CASSLGQEGTYEQYF